This paragraph covers one TCR beta chain sequence. Its antigen is still unknown. Trimming took 2 bases from V and 0 from J, leaving 20 bases between them. The germline V gene has CDR1 KGHSH and CDR2 LQKENI. The CDR3 contains 18 residues. The assay was immunoSEQ multiplex PCR, and TCRdb's table has in-frame clones only and misses some. Altogether about 120,000 clones are present, approximately 85% being singletons, with the ten largest covering approximately 8.8%. The data derive from a study of T cell responses to AZD1222 COVID-19 vaccine. Study-level results: Sampling that yielded the repertoires occurred only after the peak T cell response.

The source was peripheral blood, collected on day 0 of AZD1222 vaccination. This chain connects TRBV18 to TRBJ2-7; TRBD2 is a possible D gene (5 bases). This TCR derives from an adult in good health. In nucleotides, the CDR3 is TGTGCCAGCTCACCATGGCGTTCGGGGAGAGGTGTCTCCTACGAGCAGTACTTC. As protein: CASSPWRSGRGVSYEQYF.